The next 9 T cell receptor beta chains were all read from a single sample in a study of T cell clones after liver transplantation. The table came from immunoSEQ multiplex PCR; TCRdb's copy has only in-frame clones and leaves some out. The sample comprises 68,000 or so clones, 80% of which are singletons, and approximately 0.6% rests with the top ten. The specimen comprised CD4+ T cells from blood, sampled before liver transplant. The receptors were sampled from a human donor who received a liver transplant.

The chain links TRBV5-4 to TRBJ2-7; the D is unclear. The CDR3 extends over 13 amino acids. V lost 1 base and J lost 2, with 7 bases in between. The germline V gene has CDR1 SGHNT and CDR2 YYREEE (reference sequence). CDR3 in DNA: TGTGCCAGCAGCTTGAAGGGCGCCTACGAGCAGTACTTC. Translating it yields CASSLKGAYEQYF. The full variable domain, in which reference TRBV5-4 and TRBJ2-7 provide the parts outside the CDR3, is ETGVTQSPTHLIKTRGQQVTLRCSSQSGHNTVSWYQQALGQGPQFIFQYYREEENGRGNFPPRFSGLQFPNYSSELNVNALELDDSALYLCASSLKGAYEQYFGPGTRLTVT.

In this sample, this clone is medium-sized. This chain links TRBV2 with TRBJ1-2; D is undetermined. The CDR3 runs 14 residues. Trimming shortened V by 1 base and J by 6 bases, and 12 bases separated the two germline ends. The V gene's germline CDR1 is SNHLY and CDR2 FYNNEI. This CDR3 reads CASSEETGGHGYTF. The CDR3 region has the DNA TGTGCCAGCAGTGAAGAGACCGGCGGACATGGCTACACCTTC.

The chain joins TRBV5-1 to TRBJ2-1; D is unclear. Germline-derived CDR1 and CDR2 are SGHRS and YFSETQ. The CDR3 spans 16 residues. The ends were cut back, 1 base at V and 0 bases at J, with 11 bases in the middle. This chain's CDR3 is CASSLRSASSYNEQFF. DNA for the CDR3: TGCGCCAGCAGCTTGCGGAGCGCGAGCTCCTACAATGAGCAGTTCTTC.

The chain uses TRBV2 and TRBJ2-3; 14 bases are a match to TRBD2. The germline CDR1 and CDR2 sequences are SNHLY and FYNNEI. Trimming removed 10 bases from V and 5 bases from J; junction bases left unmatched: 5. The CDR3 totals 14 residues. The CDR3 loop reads CATSGTSGRDTQYF. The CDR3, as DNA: TGTGCCACCTCCGGGACTAGCGGGAGAGATACGCAGTATTTT.

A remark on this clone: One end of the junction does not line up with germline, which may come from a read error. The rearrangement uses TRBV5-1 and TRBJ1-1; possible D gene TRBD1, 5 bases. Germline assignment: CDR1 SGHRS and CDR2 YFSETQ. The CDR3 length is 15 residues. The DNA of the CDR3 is TGCGCCAGCAGCGCTACCGACAGTAGGAACACTGGAGCTTTCTTT. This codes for CASSATDSRNTGAFF.

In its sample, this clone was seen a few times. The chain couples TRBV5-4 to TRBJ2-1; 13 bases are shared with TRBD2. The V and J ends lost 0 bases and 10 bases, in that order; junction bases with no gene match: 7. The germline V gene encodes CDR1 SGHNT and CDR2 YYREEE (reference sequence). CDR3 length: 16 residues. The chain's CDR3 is CASSLAGLAGVNEQFF. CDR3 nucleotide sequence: TGTGCCAGCAGCTTGGCCGGACTAGCGGGAGTGAACGAGCAGTTCTTC.

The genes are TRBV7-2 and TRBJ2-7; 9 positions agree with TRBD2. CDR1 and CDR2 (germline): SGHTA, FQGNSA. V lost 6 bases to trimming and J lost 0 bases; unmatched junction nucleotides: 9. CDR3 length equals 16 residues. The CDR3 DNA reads TGTGCCAGCAGAAAAAGCGGGAGGCGACTCTCCTACGAGCAGTACTTC. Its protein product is CASRKSGRRLSYEQYF. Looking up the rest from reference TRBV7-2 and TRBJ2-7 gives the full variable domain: GAGVSQSPSNKVTEKGKDVELRCDPISGHTALYWYRQSLGQGLEFLIYFQGNSAPDKSGLPSDRFSAERTGGSVSTLTIQRTQQEDSAVYLCASRKSGRRLSYEQYFGPGTRLTVT.

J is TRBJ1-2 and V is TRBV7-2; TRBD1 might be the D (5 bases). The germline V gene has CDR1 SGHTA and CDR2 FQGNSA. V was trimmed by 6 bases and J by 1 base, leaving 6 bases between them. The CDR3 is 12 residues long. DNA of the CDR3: TGTGCCAGCAGTCAGGGTAACTATGGCTACACCTTC. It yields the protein CASSQGNYGYTF.

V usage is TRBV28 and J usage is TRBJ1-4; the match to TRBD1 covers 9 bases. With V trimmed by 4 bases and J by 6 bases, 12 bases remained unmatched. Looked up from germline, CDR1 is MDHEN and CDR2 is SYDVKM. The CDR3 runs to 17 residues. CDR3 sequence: CASSSPLQQGAHEKLFF. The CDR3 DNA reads TGTGCCAGCAGTTCTCCACTCCAACAGGGGGCCCATGAAAAACTGTTTTTT.